The entry that follows covers one TCR beta chain sequence. This record belongs to a study of cytomegalovirus exposure and HLA in healthy donors. Amplification used 60 Vbeta primers and 13 Jbeta primers. Method: immunoSEQ multiplex PCR; TCRdb's copy keeps in-frame clones and lacks some. The data hold 200,000 to 250,000 clones, with around 80% observed a single time. Germline V gene lookup returns CDR1 SGHRS and CDR2 YFSETQ. This CDR3 has 14 amino acids. Between the trimmed V and J ends, which lost 0 bases and 0 bases, there was a span of 6 bases. The chain joins TRBV5-1 to TRBJ1-1; D is unclear. The sequence derives from a woman aged 35 to 49 in good health and CMV-seronegative. The sequenced material came from PBMCs. The CDR3 DNA reads as TGCGCCAGCAGCTTGGTGTCTATGAACACTGAAGCTTTCTTT. It specifies CASSLVSMNTEAFF.